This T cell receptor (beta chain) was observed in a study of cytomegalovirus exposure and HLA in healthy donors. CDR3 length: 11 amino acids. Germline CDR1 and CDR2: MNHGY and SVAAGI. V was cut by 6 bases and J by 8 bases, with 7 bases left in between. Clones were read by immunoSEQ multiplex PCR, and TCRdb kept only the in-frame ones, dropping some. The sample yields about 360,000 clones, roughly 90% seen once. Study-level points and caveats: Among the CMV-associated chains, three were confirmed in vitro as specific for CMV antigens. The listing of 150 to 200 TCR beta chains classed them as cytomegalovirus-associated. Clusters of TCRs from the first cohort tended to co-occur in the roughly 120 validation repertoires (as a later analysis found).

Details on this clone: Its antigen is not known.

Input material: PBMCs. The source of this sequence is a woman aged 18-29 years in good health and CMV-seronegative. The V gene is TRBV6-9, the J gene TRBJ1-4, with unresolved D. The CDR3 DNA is TGTGCCAGCAGCTGGCGGGAAAAACTGTTTTTT. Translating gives CASSWREKLFF.